A single sample gave rise to the 25 T cell receptor beta chains below, sequenced in a study of tumor-infiltrating lymphocytes in primary liver carcinoma (TCRdb year 2017). Without any cell sorting, total RNA and DNA were extracted together from approximately 22-30 mg of bulk tissue using the AllPrep DNA/RNA mini kit. The listed sequencing device is Illumina HiSeq 2500. TCRbeta-specific cDNA was reverse-transcribed from approximately 500 ng total RNA using a constant-region primer and ProtoScript II reverse transcriptase. TCRbeta libraries were built with three nested multiplex PCR rounds, a slightly modified ARM-PCR procedure. The first two PCR rounds used multiplex TRBV1-TRBV30 forward primers with a Cbeta reverse primer, each for 10 to 11 cycles. The raw public reads went through TCRdb reprocessing: fastp at Q25, MiXCR clone calling, in-frame beta chains kept. Each CDR3 protein gets just one entry, which takes the most common genes and DNA from the rows behind it. The sample contains 99,000 or so distinct CDR3 sequences, roughly 69% of them found a single time. Together, the top ten hold around 9.5% of the sample.

Sequencing was carried out using liver tumor tissue from sampling region 5. This specimen's cell subset or site label, interpreted: tumor region T5, tumor centre. The receptors here all came from a woman aged 55-69 years with primary liver carcinoma and hepatitis B virus infection.

As for this clonotype: Just one base apart from a much larger clone, this may be a read error. The gene calls are TRBV28 and TRBJ1-5, with no clear D. The CDR3 has 14 amino acids. In germline, CDR1 is MDHEN, CDR2 SYDVKM. CDR3 amino acids: CANSLGSGLQPQHF. The CDR3 DNA sequence: TGTGCCAACAGTTTAGGTAGCGGTTTGCAGCCCCAGCATTTT.

In regard to this clonotype: With a much larger clone just one base away, this may be a read error. The J gene is TRBJ2-1, the V gene TRBV6-6; 15 bases line up with TRBD2. This CDR3 is built from 17 residues. CDR1 is MNHNY and CDR2 is SVGAGI in the germline V gene (reference sequence). The CDR3 sequence is CASCYSSEGLAGGEQFF. CDR3 sequence (DNA): TGTGCCAGCTGTTACAGCTCCGAGGGACTAGCGGGAGGAGAGCAGTTCTTC.

Worth noting for this clonotype: The final CDR3 position lacks the conserved phenylalanine or tryptophan, pointing to a likely read error. No DNA is shown, since the ends of the CDR3 on it are uncertain; the CDR3 is the one TCRdb lists. The chain uses TRBV12-3 or TRBV12-4 and TRBJ2-2. Termini included, the CDR3 measures 13 amino acids. Here the CDR3 reads CASSLEMGGEFFL.

The chain employs TRBV20-1 and TRBJ1-2; possibly TRBD1 for D (5 bases). In germline, CDR1 is DFQATT, CDR2 SNEGSKA (reference sequence). V lost 0 bases and J 1 base, leaving 9 bases between the germline ends. There are 14 residues in the CDR3. CDR3 DNA: TGCAGTGCTAGAGACTGGAGGGGTAACTATGGCTACACCTTC. Translating it yields CSARDWRGNYGYTF.

This clonotype turned up a few times. This could be a read error, since a much larger clone is one nucleotide away. V gene TRBV7-9 combines with J gene TRBJ2-6; 8 nucleotides line up with TRBD1. Germline V CDR1 and CDR2: SEHNR, FQNEAQ (reference sequence). The V segment lost 1 base and the J segment 0 bases; nucleotides outside the gene matches: 14. The CDR3 spans 21 residues. The CDR3 region is CASSLVFTTGAISSGANVLTF. CDR3 nucleotide sequence: TGTGCCAGCAGCTTAGTTTTTACGACAGGGGCAATAAGCTCTGGGGCCAACGTCCTGACTTTC.

Turning to this clonotype: The missing conserved phenylalanine or tryptophan at the end of this CDR3 makes a read error likely. This chain links TRBV11-3 with TRBJ2-2; D may be TRBD2 (5 bases). The CDR3 is 14 amino acids. Germline V gene data show CDR1 as SGHNT and CDR2 as YENEEA. CDR3 sequence (DNA): TGTGCCAACAGCTTGGGCCGAGGGACCGGGGAGCTGTTTTCT. This encodes CANSLGRGTGELFS.

This chain uses TRBV11-2 with TRBJ1-1; D might be TRBD1 (5 bases). CDR1 is SGHAT, CDR2 FQNNGV, per germline. Trimming left V 4 bases short and J 4 bases short, with 25 bases between. The CDR3 runs 18 residues. The CDR3 nucleotides are TGTGCCAGCAGCTATGGCATACTATCCGGGACGGTATGCACTGAAGCTTTCTTT. Amino acids: CASSYGILSGTVCTEAFF.

V and J are TRBV6-5 and TRBJ1-1, with D perhaps TRBD1 (5 bases). This CDR3 has 14 residues. Germline assignment: CDR1 MNHEY and CDR2 SVGAGI. Trimming stripped 4 bases from V and 7 bases from J, with 16 bases between. The CDR3 region has the DNA TGTGCCAGCAGTTCAGCCACAGGCCAGGTTGAAGCTTTCTTT. This codes for CASSSATGQVEAFF.

This clonotype was picked up many times. V gene TRBV5-4 combines with J gene TRBJ2-1; D call uncertain. The V end lost 0 bases, the J end lost 5 bases, and 6 bases lay between the germline ends. The CDR3 contains 13 residues. The germline V gene has CDR1 SGHNT and CDR2 YYREEE (reference sequence). The CDR3, as DNA: TGTGCCAGCAGCTTGGAGCGAGACAATGAGCAGTTCTTC. Translating gives CASSLERDNEQFF.

The rearrangement links TRBV29-1 to TRBJ2-7; 13 bases are shared with TRBD2. CDR1 SQVTM and CDR2 ANQGSEA come from the germline V gene. The length of the CDR3 is 16 residues. In DNA, the CDR3 is TGCAGAGCCAGACTAGCGGGAGGTCTTGGATTCCACGAGCAGTACTTC. Protein product: CRARLAGGLGFHEQYF.

Only a few counts were recorded for this clonotype. The V and J genes are TRBV6-1 and TRBJ1-2, with TRBD1 matching 7 bases. V lost 6 bases and J lost 8; bases outside the gene matches: 6. Germline V gene lookup returns CDR1 MNHNS and CDR2 SASEGT. The CDR3 runs to 12 residues. The CDR3 loop is CASSRQGQGYTF. CDR3 sequence (DNA): TGTGCCAGCAGCCGACAGGGCCAAGGCTACACCTTC.

By share, this clonotype counts as medium-sized. CDR3 sequence reads: CASSLVGQGGYTF. The CDR3 DNA reads TGTGCCAGCAGCTTAGTAGGACAGGGTGGCTACACCTTC. The V call is TRBV11-2, the J call TRBJ1-2, with 8 bases identical to TRBD1. The germline V gene encodes CDR1 SGHAT and CDR2 FQNNGV. The CDR3 spans 13 residues. The V segment lost 1 base and the J segment 7 bases; nucleotides outside the gene matches: 2. Together with reference TRBV11-2 and TRBJ1-2, the CDR3 gives the full variable domain: EAGVAQSPRYKIIEKRQSVAFWCNPISGHATLYWYQQILGQGPKLLIQFQNNGVVDDSQLPKDRFSAERLKGVDSTLKIQPAKLEDSAVYLCASSLVGQGGYTFGSGTRLTVV.

As concerns this clonotype: A much larger clone differs from this one at a single base, so this may be a read error. J is TRBJ2-7 and V is TRBV5-1, with TRBD1 as a possible D gene (6 bases). The CDR3 runs 16 residues. The V end lost 3 bases, the J end lost 0 bases, and 16 bases lay between the germline ends. CDR1 SGHRS and CDR2 YFSETQ come from the germline V gene. The CDR3 sequence is CASSSRGRGLSYEQYF. The CDR3 nucleotides are TGCGCCAGCAGCTCCCGGGGCAGGGGCCTCTCCTACGAGCAGTACTTC.

As to this clonotype: The conserved closing phenylalanine or tryptophan is absent in this CDR3, likely reflecting a read error. The chain links TRBV11-3 to TRBJ2-1, with a weak D call TRBD2 (7 bases). The CDR3 contains 17 residues. Trimming removed 6 bases at V and 6 bases at J, with 24 bases between. The germline V gene encodes CDR1 SGHNT and CDR2 YENEEA. The CDR3 region has the DNA TGTGCCAGCAGTTCCCGGGGGGCGCGGACCGTGGGCAATGAGCAGTTCTCC. This translates into CASSSRGARTVGNEQFS.

This clonotype has just a few counts. The chain joins TRBV6-4 to TRBJ1-2; TRBD1 is a possible D gene (5 bases). The CDR3 is 16 residues long. Trimming removed 10 bases at V and 6 bases at J, with 27 bases between. Germline assignment: CDR1 MRHNA and CDR2 SNTAGT. In DNA form, the CDR3 reads TGTGCCAACACTCCTGACCAGGGTGAGGGTATACATGGCTACACCTTC. It yields the protein CANTPDQGEGIHGYTF.

This clonotype was seen repeatedly, ten times or more. The chain is built from TRBV29-1 and TRBJ2-1; 14 nucleotides align to TRBD2. J was trimmed by 14 bases and V by 7 bases; bases with no gene match: 10. CDR1 and CDR2 (germline): SQVTM, ANQGSEA. The CDR3 sequence is 13 residues long. CDR3 in amino acids: CSAVLTSGGGEFF. The CDR3 DNA follows: TGCAGCGCCGTGTTGACTAGCGGGGGGGGTGAGTTCTTC.

This clonotype appeared a few times. This may arise from a read error, as a much more abundant clone is one base away. The CDR3 DNA sequence: TGCAGCGTCGACTGGACAGGGAACACTGAAGCTTTCTTT. Translation gives CSVDWTGNTEAFF. The chain couples TRBV29-1 to TRBJ1-1, with 7 bases identical to TRBD1. Losses at the gene ends were 6 bases for V and 1 base for J; bases not matched to a gene: 5. The V gene's germline CDR1 is SQVTM and CDR2 ANQGSEA. The CDR3 runs to 13 residues.

With regard to this clonotype: One junction end disagrees with the germline gene, perhaps due to a read error. The CDR3 loop reads CSSSLVTGTGANILTF. The CDR3 nucleotides read TGTTCCAGCAGTTTAGTGACAGGGACTGGGGCCAACATCCTGACTTTC. The chain employs TRBV12-3 or TRBV12-4 and TRBJ2-6, with a possible D match to TRBD1 (7 bases). The CDR3 is 16 residues long.

Note on this clonotype: A single base separates this from a much larger clone, so it may be a read error. The chain is built from TRBV28 and TRBJ2-2, with D tentatively TRBD1 (5 bases). Germline CDR1 reads MDHEN; CDR2 reads SYDVKM. Between the trimmed V and J ends, which lost 9 bases and 2 bases, there was a span of 13 bases. CDR3 length: 14 residues. The CDR3 DNA follows: TGTGCCAGGAGTGACAGAATTAACACCGGGGAGCTGTTTTTT. Amino acids: CARSDRINTGELFF.

This clonotype has at least ten counts. The DNA of the CDR3 is TGTGCCAGCAGCTTATTGGGACAGGGGGCAAACTATGGCTACACCTTC. Encoded protein: CASSLLGQGANYGYTF. The chain combines TRBV7-8 with TRBJ1-2, with 12 bases lining up with TRBD1. The CDR3 totals 16 residues. Per germline, CDR1 SGHVS and CDR2 FQNEAQ. Germline trimming cut 2 bases from V and 2 bases from J; bases unmatched to any gene: 3.

Remarks on this clonotype: One junction end disagrees with the germline gene, perhaps due to a read error. The rearrangement joins TRBV19 to TRBJ2-3; TRBD1 might be the D (5 bases). The CDR3 totals 13 residues. Germline V gene sequence: CDR1 LNHDA, CDR2 SQIVND (reference sequence). The CDR3 coding sequence is TGTGCCAGTATTGACAGAAATACAGATGCGCAGTATTTT. This encodes CASIDRNTDAQYF.

There are many counts of this clonotype. The chain couples TRBV6-6 to TRBJ1-1; no firm D call. V lost 0 bases to trimming and J lost 2 bases, with 4 bases between them. Germline assignment: CDR1 MNHNY and CDR2 SVGAGI (reference sequence). This CDR3 has 13 residues. In nucleotides, the CDR3 is TGTGCCAGCAGTTACTCGAGCAACACTGAAGCTTTCTTT. Protein: CASSYSSNTEAFF.

Ten or more counts support this clonotype. CDR3 region: CASSLSLADVAKNIQYF. Written as DNA, the CDR3 is TGTGCCAGCAGTCTGTCCCTGGCGGACGTAGCCAAAAACATTCAGTACTTC. J is TRBJ2-4 and V is TRBV28; D gene ambiguous. The length of the CDR3 is 17 residues. V was shortened by 5 bases and J by 0 bases, with 17 bases between the two germline ends. Germline loops: CDR1 MDHEN, CDR2 SYDVKM. Full variable domain (remainder filled in from reference TRBV28 and TRBJ2-4): DVKVTQSSRYLVKRTGEKVFLECVQDMDHENMFWYRQDPGLGLRLIYFSYDVKMKEKGDIPEGYSVSREKKERFSLILESASTNQTSMYLCASSLSLADVAKNIQYFGAGTRLSVL.

Regarding this clonotype: The conserved final phenylalanine or tryptophan is absent from the CDR3, which likely points to a read error. The CDR3 region has the DNA TGTGCCAGCAGCCTGGTATGGCACCCAAGGACCGGGGAGCTGTTTTCT. Translating gives CASSLVWHPRTGELFS. The rearrangement uses TRBV7-9 and TRBJ2-2; no clear D gene. V lost 5 bases and J lost 5, with 18 bases in between. Germline V gene lookup returns CDR1 SEHNR and CDR2 FQNEAQ (reference sequence). The CDR3 length is 16 residues.

Notes on this clonotype: Being one base from a much bigger clone, this may be a read error. The chain combines TRBV7-8 with TRBJ2-3; 14 bases are shared with TRBD2. The CDR3 covers 17 residues. CDR1 is SGHVS and CDR2 is FQNEAQ in the germline V gene. CDR3 loop: CASSLIGLAGGVDRQYF. In DNA form, the CDR3 reads TGTGCCAGCAGCTTAATTGGACTAGCGGGAGGAGTGGATAGGCAGTATTTT.